Below, 29 T cell receptor beta chains from the same sample are listed, as sequenced in a study of shared clonotypes between healthy human individuals. TCRdb keeps only in-frame clones here, not all; method: immunoSEQ multiplex PCR. The sample includes around 370,000 clones, approximately 97% of them seen just once. The sample was memory CD8+ T cells sorted from blood. As for subset: CD45RO+ cells pooled with CCR7-negative TemRA cells. Receptors originate from a man aged 25 to 45 in good health.

The V and J genes are TRBV10-3 and TRBJ1-6; D is unclear. The CDR3 is made up of 15 amino acids. CDR1 and CDR2 from the germline V gene are ENHRY and SYGVKD. V lost 6 bases and J 8 bases, leaving 17 bases between the germline ends. The CDR3 DNA reads TGTGCCATCAGCAGGACGACCTTACCCGATTCACCCCTCCACTTT. Protein product: CAISRTTLPDSPLHF.

The chain carries TRBV5-4 and TRBJ2-6; no clear D gene. Germline V gives CDR1 SGHNT, CDR2 YYREEE (reference sequence). This CDR3 region has 15 residues. Trimming pared 3 bases from V and 2 bases from J, leaving 9 bases between. The CDR3 region is CASSYQRTGANVLTF. For the CDR3, the DNA is TGTGCCAGCAGCTACCAGAGAACTGGGGCCAACGTCCTGACTTTC.

The CDR3 protein is CASSSGLTSTDTQYF. The CDR3, as DNA: TGTGCCAGCAGCTCCGGACTCACTAGCACAGATACGCAGTATTTT. This sequence joins TRBV7-2 and TRBJ2-3; perhaps TRBD2 as D (5 bases). The V and J ends lost 4 bases and 0 bases respectively, with 11 bases between them. Germline V gene sequence: CDR1 SGHTA, CDR2 FQGNSA. CDR3 length: 15 amino acids. Together with reference TRBV7-2 and TRBJ2-3, the CDR3 gives the full variable domain: GAGVSQSPSNKVTEKGKDVELRCDPISGHTALYWYRQSLGQGLEFLIYFQGNSAPDKSGLPSDRFSAERTGGSVSTLTIQRTQQEDSAVYLCASSSGLTSTDTQYFGPGTRLTVL.

As for this clone: This specimen includes other DNA sequences encoding the same CDR3. V and J are TRBV7-9 and TRBJ2-3, with unresolved D. This CDR3 is 13 amino acids long. The germline V and J ends were trimmed by 5 bases and 0 bases, with 6 bases remaining between them. Germline-derived CDR1 and CDR2 are SEHNR and FQNEAQ (reference sequence). This CDR3 is CASSQDSTDTQYF. The CDR3 region has the DNA TGTGCCAGCAGCCAAGACAGCACAGATACGCAGTATTTT.

The genes are TRBV11-2 and TRBJ1-1, with 7 bases that match TRBD1. The germline gives CDR1 SGHAT, CDR2 FQNNGV. The CDR3 is 15 amino acids. The V and J ends lost 1 base and 1 base, in that order; junction bases with no gene match: 3. The CDR3 protein is CASSLAGTANTEAFF. The CDR3 bases are TGTGCCAGCAGCTTAGCCGGGACAGCGAACACTGAAGCTTTCTTT. The full variable domain, rest sourced from reference TRBV11-2 and TRBJ1-1, is EAGVAQSPRYKIIEKRQSVAFWCNPISGHATLYWYQQILGQGPKLLIQFQNNGVVDDSQLPKDRFSAERLKGVDSTLKIQPAKLEDSAVYLCASSLAGTANTEAFFGQGTRLTVV.

The rearrangement uses TRBV25-1 and TRBJ2-5; D tentatively fits TRBD1 or TRBD2 (5 bases each). The ends were cut back, 4 bases at V and 10 bases at J, with 19 bases in the middle. CDR1 MGHDK and CDR2 SYGVNS come from the germline V gene. The CDR3 has 14 residues. The CDR3 DNA sequence: TGTGCCAGCAGTGGGCCACGGGACCCCTCGGACCAGTACTTC. Its protein product is CASSGPRDPSDQYF.

The V and J genes are TRBV5-1 and TRBJ1-1, with 7 bases that match TRBD1. Germline lookup yields CDR1 SGHRS and CDR2 YFSETQ. The CDR3 covers 14 residues. The V gene end was trimmed by 3 bases and the J gene end by 4 bases; junction bases not matched to a gene: 6. The CDR3 DNA reads TGCGCCAGCAGCTATATACAGGGGAGCACTGAAGCTTTCTTT. It is translated as CASSYIQGSTEAFF.

The DNA of the CDR3 is TGTGCCAGCAGCTCAACAGGGGAAGGGACCCAGTACTTC. Amino acids: CASSSTGEGTQYF. The chain uses TRBV9 and TRBJ2-5; TRBD1 matches 7 bases. Trimming cost V 4 bases and J 7 bases; bases outside gene matches: 7. This CDR3 contains 13 residues. Germline V gives CDR1 SGDLS, CDR2 YYNGEE.

The chain carries TRBV18 and TRBJ2-7; the D gene could be TRBD1 or TRBD2 (5 bases each). V lost 5 bases and J 2 bases, leaving 16 bases between the germline ends. The CDR3 totals 15 residues. Germline lookup yields CDR1 KGHSH and CDR2 LQKENI. In DNA, the CDR3 is TGTGCCAGCTCAATAACCGGGACGGCCACCTACGAGCAGTACTTC. It codes for CASSITGTATYEQYF.

The gene calls are TRBV19 and TRBJ2-7; TRBD2 matches 12 bases. The CDR3 spans 15 residues. V gave up 6 bases and J gave up 2 bases; unmatched junction bases: 5. The germline gives CDR1 LNHDA, CDR2 SQIVND (reference sequence). CDR3 coding DNA: TGTGCCAGTAGGCCTAGCGGGAGGGTCACCTACGAGCAGTACTTC. Its protein product is CASRPSGRVTYEQYF.

The gene calls are TRBV9 and TRBJ2-7; 8 nucleotides match TRBD2. The germline V gene encodes CDR1 SGDLS and CDR2 YYNGEE. The CDR3 totals 15 residues. The trim removed 5 bases at V and 4 bases at J, leaving 11 bases unmatched. CDR3 protein: CASSGAGANRYEQYF. In DNA, the CDR3 is TGTGCCAGCAGTGGAGCGGGGGCAAATCGATACGAGCAGTACTTC.

This rearrangement joins TRBV6-1 to TRBJ2-5; 7 bases agree with TRBD1. The J segment lost 1 base and the V segment lost 3 bases, leaving 11 bases of the junction unmatched. This CDR3 is 17 amino acids long. The germline CDR1 and CDR2 sequences are MNHNS and SASEGT. The CDR3 DNA reads as TGTGCCAGCAGTGATCGGACCCCCTCAGGGGGCCAAGAGACCCAGTACTTC. Its protein product is CASSDRTPSGGQETQYF.

V gene TRBV7-3 combines with J gene TRBJ2-3, with a weak D call TRBD2 (5 bases). The germline V and J ends were trimmed by 1 base and 5 bases, with 16 bases remaining between them. This CDR3 is 16 amino acids long. Germline V gene sequence: CDR1 SGHTA, CDR2 FQGTGA. CDR3 amino acids: CASSLRSNGVRDTQYF. The CDR3 DNA follows: TGTGCCAGCAGCTTAAGGTCGAACGGGGTTAGAGATACGCAGTATTTT. The full variable domain, with the rest looked up from reference TRBV7-3 and TRBJ2-3, is GAGVSQTPSNKVTEKGKYVELRCDPISGHTALYWYRQSLGQGPEFLIYFQGTGAADDSGLPNDRFFAVRPEGSVSTLKIQRTERGDSAVYLCASSLRSNGVRDTQYFGPGTRLTVL.

The rearrangement uses TRBV6-5 and TRBJ2-7, with D maybe TRBD2 (6 bases). CDR3 length: 14 residues. The V end lost 2 bases, the J end lost 4 bases, and 12 bases lay between the germline ends. CDR1 and CDR2 (germline): MNHEY, SVGAGI. CDR3 loop: CASSYRGKRYEQYF. CDR3 nucleotide sequence: TGTGCCAGCAGTTACCGGGGGAAGCGTTACGAGCAGTACTTC.

A single count supports this clone. The chain recombines TRBV5-1 with TRBJ1-6, with 9 nucleotides matching TRBD1. The CDR3 runs to 17 residues. Germline CDR1 reads SGHRS; CDR2 reads YFSETQ. Germline trimming cut 0 bases from V and 7 bases from J; bases unmatched to any gene: 8. CDR3 DNA: TGCGCCAGCAGCTTGGGGCACCCGACAGGGGGGAATTCACCCCTCCACTTT. Protein product: CASSLGHPTGGNSPLHF.

The chain joins TRBV10-2 to TRBJ1-1; D is unresolved. Trimming pared 0 bases from V and 10 bases from J, leaving 12 bases between. CDR3 length: 13 residues. Germline V gene lookup returns CDR1 WSHSY and CDR2 SAAADI. The CDR3 coding sequence is TGCGCCAGCAGTGAGTCGGGATCCCGGGGAGCTTTCTTT. This codes for CASSESGSRGAFF.

The CDR3 DNA is TGTGCCAGCAGTTTAGAGGAGAGCTCCTACGAGCAGTACTTC. Residues: CASSLEESSYEQYF. This chain links TRBV28 with TRBJ2-7; no firm D call. This CDR3 contains 14 residues. Germline loops: CDR1 MDHEN, CDR2 SYDVKM. The V and J ends lost 2 bases and 0 bases respectively, with 8 bases between them.

V gene TRBV10-3 combines with J gene TRBJ2-1; possibly TRBD1 for D (6 bases). Germline V gene lookup returns CDR1 ENHRY and CDR2 SYGVKD. V was trimmed by 6 bases and J by 2 bases, leaving 8 bases between them. The CDR3 extends over 13 amino acids. CDR3 sequence reads: CAISEGAYNEQFF. In nucleotides, the CDR3 is TGTGCCATCAGCGAGGGGGCCTACAATGAGCAGTTCTTC.

The chain has TRBV10-3 and TRBJ1-4; D perhaps matches TRBD1 (6 bases). CDR3 length: 14 residues. Germline assignment: CDR1 ENHRY and CDR2 SYGVKD. V was pared by 10 bases and J by 8 bases, with 20 bases between. The DNA of the CDR3 is TGTGCCACCAAACGGGACATCACGGGCGAAAAACTGTTTTTT. Protein sequence: CATKRDITGEKLFF.

V and J are TRBV27 and TRBJ2-1; 7 nucleotides line up with TRBD1. Germline trimming cut 6 bases from V and 8 bases from J; bases unmatched to any gene: 10. There are 14 residues in the CDR3. In germline, CDR1 is MNHEY, CDR2 SMNVEV (reference sequence). CDR3 nucleotides: TGTGCCAGCAGGAGAGACAGGGCGGGTGATGAGCAGTTCTTC. Protein sequence: CASRRDRAGDEQFF.

The chain couples TRBV11-2 to TRBJ2-2; D is tentatively TRBD1 or TRBD2 (6 bases each). CDR1 and CDR2 (germline): SGHAT, FQNNGV. The CDR3 runs 15 residues. V lost 7 bases and J lost 7, with 19 bases in between. The CDR3 protein is CASTRGTLRGGELFF. CDR3 bases: TGTGCCAGCACCCGCGGGACACTCAGAGGCGGGGAGCTGTTTTTT.

This clone was picked up one time. The J gene is TRBJ2-3, the V gene TRBV5-4, with unresolved D. In germline, CDR1 is SGHNT, CDR2 YYREEE (reference sequence). V shed 2 bases and J shed 3 bases, with 13 bases lying between them. The CDR3 is 15 amino acids. The CDR3 nucleotides read TGTGCCAGCAGCTTCAAGCTTCTCCCGACAGATACGCAGTATTTT. Its translation is CASSFKLLPTDTQYF.

The CDR3 DNA follows: TGTGCCAGCAGCGGAGGTTGGGGGTACGGGGAGCTGTTTTTT. Its translation is CASSGGWGYGELFF. The rearrangement joins TRBV7-9 to TRBJ2-2, with D possibly being TRBD1 or TRBD2 (5 bases each). The CDR3 covers 14 residues. The V end was cut by 5 bases, the J end by 7 bases, with 14 bases between. Germline values: CDR1 SEHNR, CDR2 FQNEAQ (reference sequence).

This sequence joins TRBV27 and TRBJ1-5; D may be TRBD1 (5 bases). Trimming removed 6 bases from V and 7 bases from J, with 13 bases in between. The germline gives CDR1 MNHEY, CDR2 SMNVEV (reference sequence). CDR3 length: 13 residues. In DNA form, the CDR3 reads TGTGCCAGCAGCCTTACAGGTGAACAGCCCCAGCATTTT. As protein: CASSLTGEQPQHF.

The genes are TRBV5-6 and TRBJ2-7; TRBD2 agrees at 7 bases. Germline CDR1 SGHDT, CDR2 YYEEEE. V lost 0 bases to trimming and J lost 4 bases; unmatched junction nucleotides: 7. The CDR3 extends over 15 amino acids. CDR3 nucleotides: TGTGCCAGCAGCTTGGCGGGGGGAACTGGTTACGAGCAGTACTTC. Amino acid sequence: CASSLAGGTGYEQYF.

Only one count was recorded for this clone. V gene TRBV11-2 combines with J gene TRBJ1-1; D gene uncertain. This CDR3 is 9 amino acids long. Trimming pared 3 bases from V and 8 bases from J, leaving 1 base between. The germline V gene has CDR1 SGHAT and CDR2 FQNNGV. CDR3 in amino acids: CASSLEAFF. The DNA for the CDR3 is TGTGCCAGCAGCTTGGAAGCTTTCTTT. Full variable domain (rest looked up from reference TRBV11-2 and TRBJ1-1): EAGVAQSPRYKIIEKRQSVAFWCNPISGHATLYWYQQILGQGPKLLIQFQNNGVVDDSQLPKDRFSAERLKGVDSTLKIQPAKLEDSAVYLCASSLEAFFGQGTRLTVV.

The gene calls are TRBV7-8 and TRBJ1-1; possibly TRBD1 for D (5 bases). This CDR3 region has 13 residues. Germline loops: CDR1 SGHVS, CDR2 FQNEAQ. Trimming cost V 1 base and J 4 bases, with 7 bases left between them. The CDR3 nucleotides read TGTGCCAGCAGCTTAGGGGGGGGCACTGAAGCTTTCTTT. This translates into CASSLGGGTEAFF. Together with reference TRBV7-8 and TRBJ1-1, the CDR3 gives the full variable domain: GAGVSQSPRYKVAKRGQDVALRCDPISGHVSLFWYQQALGQGPEFLTYFQNEAQLDKSGLPSDRFFAERPEGSVSTLKIQRTQQEDSAVYLCASSLGGGTEAFFGQGTRLTVV.

The rearrangement links TRBV6-1 to TRBJ2-5, with 9 bases that match TRBD2. CDR1 MNHNS and CDR2 SASEGT come from the germline V gene. The CDR3 consists of 15 residues. Trimming cost V 5 bases and J 4 bases; bases outside gene matches: 8. Here the CDR3 DNA reads TGTGCCAGCAGTCCTTGGCGGGAGGGGGGAGAGACCCAGTACTTC. This sequence encodes CASSPWREGGETQYF.

The rearrangement joins TRBV5-4 to TRBJ1-2; TRBD1 agrees at 12 bases. The CDR3 runs 14 residues. CDR1 is SGHNT, CDR2 YYREEE, per germline (reference sequence). Trimming at V came to 0 bases and at J to 7 bases, leaving 1 base not matched to a gene. CDR3 in DNA: TGTGCCAGCAGCTTGGGGGGACAGGGGGCTGGCTACACCTTC. This codes for CASSLGGQGAGYTF. Full variable domain (missing parts from reference TRBV5-4 and TRBJ1-2): ETGVTQSPTHLIKTRGQQVTLRCSSQSGHNTVSWYQQALGQGPQFIFQYYREEENGRGNFPPRFSGLQFPNYSSELNVNALELDDSALYLCASSLGGQGAGYTFGSGTRLTVV.